What follows are 17 T cell receptor beta chains derived from one specimen sequenced in a study of CDR3 diversity in severe acne. TCRdb processed the PCR reads anew with MiXCR; each CDR3 protein has one entry. Of fewer than 100,000 distinct CDR3 sequences listed, about 54% are singletons. Sequenced material: blood. These receptor sequences come from a male donor in good health, without acne.

The V call is TRBV7-3, the J call TRBJ1-1; weak D call: TRBD1 (5 bases). Trimming took off 5 bases at V and 1 base at J, with 32 bases between the two ends. Germline V gene data show CDR1 as SGHTA and CDR2 as FQGTGA. The CDR3 totals 21 residues. CDR3 nucleotides: TGTGCCAGCAGCCCAGAACGCGGGCAGGGCCCCAGAGAGCAAAGGAACACTGAAGCTTTCTTT. This sequence encodes CASSPERGQGPREQRNTEAFF.

This clonotype has only a few counts. The chain recombines TRBV20-1 with TRBJ2-3; 12 nucleotides agree with TRBD2. CDR3 length: 13 amino acids. Germline loops: CDR1 DFQATT, CDR2 SNEGSKA (reference sequence). After removal of 4 bases from V and 4 bases from J, the junction contained 0 bases not matched to a gene. The CDR3 sequence is CSATSGGADTQYF. CDR3 nucleotides: TGCAGTGCTACTAGCGGGGGGGCAGATACGCAGTATTTT.

The chain joins TRBV24-1 to TRBJ2-2; D is perhaps TRBD1 or TRBD2 (5 bases each). Per germline, CDR1 KGHDR and CDR2 SFDVKD. CDR3 length: 17 amino acids. The CDR3 coding sequence is TGTGTTAATGGTGATTTGACAGCGGAGATCTACACCGGGGAGCTGTTTTTT. Its protein product is CVNGDLTAEIYTGELFF.

This clonotype was seen a few times. The chain couples TRBV6-5 to TRBJ1-1; perhaps TRBD1 as D (6 bases). CDR3 length equals 13 residues. Between the trimmed V and J ends, which lost 0 bases and 8 bases, there was a span of 10 bases. The germline V gene encodes CDR1 MNHEY and CDR2 SVGAGI. The DNA for the CDR3 is TGTGCCAGCAGTTACTCGTGGACAGAAGAAGCTTTCTTT. Residues: CASSYSWTEEAFF.

This clonotype was counted many times. This chain joins TRBV6-1 and TRBJ2-1, with D tentatively TRBD2 (6 bases). Germline V gene sequence: CDR1 MNHNS, CDR2 SASEGT. The V end was cut by 7 bases, the J end by 7 bases, with 8 bases between. This CDR3 has 11 residues. The CDR3 here is CASTGLNEQFF. The CDR3 DNA sequence: TGTGCCAGCACTGGACTAAATGAGCAGTTCTTC.

The V and J genes are TRBV5-5 and TRBJ2-3; tentative D call: TRBD1 (6 bases). CDR3 size: 16 residues. Germline CDR1 and CDR2: SGHKS and YYEKEE (reference sequence). Deletions cut 1 base from V and 2 bases from J, with 14 bases between. CDR3 coding DNA: TGTGCCAGCAGCTTGCTGGGGGCGTCGAACACAGATACGCAGTATTTT. It is translated as CASSLLGASNTDTQYF.

In this sample, this clonotype turned up once. A much larger clonotype is one base distant, so this may be a read error. The rearrangement links TRBV6-6 to TRBJ1-4, with 7 bases lining up with TRBD1. CDR3 length: 14 amino acids. Germline V gene lookup returns CDR1 MNHNY and CDR2 SVGAGI (reference sequence). DNA for the CDR3: TGTGCCAGCAGTTACGGGGCAGGGGGTGAAAAAATGTTTTTT. This sequence encodes CASSYGAGGEKMFF.

CDR3 residues: CARLSPQGRSRQASQKELFF. CDR3 nucleotides: TGTGCCAGACTATCCCCGCAGGGACGGTCTAGGCAGGCCTCCCAAAAGGAGCTGTTTTTT. The V gene is TRBV6-4, the J gene TRBJ2-2; D is tentatively TRBD1 or TRBD2 (5 bases each). This CDR3 region has 20 residues. Trimming took 9 bases from V and 10 from J, leaving 39 bases between them. The V gene's germline CDR1 is MRHNA and CDR2 SNTAGT.

This clonotype turned up a few times. The chain uses TRBV30 and TRBJ2-5; D is possibly TRBD1 or TRBD2 (5 bases each). V gave up 2 bases and J gave up 4 bases, with 14 bases separating them. CDR3 length equals 14 residues. Germline assignment: CDR1 GTSNPN and CDR2 SVGIG (reference sequence). CDR3 nucleotides: TGTGCCTGGAGTCGGACCGCCGGGACAGAGACCCAGTACTTC. It encodes CAWSRTAGTETQYF.

This clonotype was observed at least ten times. This rearrangement joins TRBV10-3 to TRBJ2-7; TRBD1 aligns across 10 bases. Trimming took 3 bases from V and 5 from J; bases not matched to a gene: 4. Germline CDR1 reads ENHRY; CDR2 reads SYGVKD. This CDR3 is 14 amino acids long. In DNA, the CDR3 is TGTGCCATCAGTGACCCTGACAGGGGGCACGAGCAGTACTTC. Translated: CAISDPDRGHEQYF.

Note on this clonotype: Here the CDR3 omits its conserved ending phenylalanine or tryptophan, so a read error is the likely source. It is unclear where the CDR3 begins or ends on the DNA, so no DNA is shown, and the CDR3 is as TCRdb lists it. V is TRBV29-1 and J is TRBJ1-1; TRBD1 is taken as the D call from the table, unchecked against the DNA. Ends included, the CDR3 has 11 residues. Germline V gene data show CDR1 as SQVTM and CDR2 as ANQGSEA. CDR3 region: CTPERGTEAFL.

In this sample, this clonotype turned up many times. This may be a read error: a much more frequent sequence differs by one nucleotide. This chain links TRBV12-3 or TRBV12-4 with TRBJ1-2; 7 bases fit TRBD1. This CDR3 has 15 amino acids. CDR3: CASSHSPTGAGGCTF. The DNA for the CDR3 is TGTGCCAGCAGCCACTCCCCTACAGGGGCGGGAGGCTGCACCTTC.

On this clonotype: This could be a read error, since a much larger clone is one nucleotide away. The chain is built from TRBV14 and TRBJ1-3; D is possibly TRBD1 (5 bases). The CDR3 sequence is 13 residues long. Looked up from germline, CDR1 is SGHDN and CDR2 is FVKESK. The CDR3: CASSPRGRNTTYF. The CDR3 nucleotides read TGTGCCAGCAGCCCCCGGGGCCGAAACACCACATATTTT.

This clonotype was counted a single time. The chain has TRBV29-1 and TRBJ2-7; 12 positions agree with TRBD1. The trim removed 5 bases at V and 6 bases at J, leaving 8 bases unmatched. The germline V gene has CDR1 SQVTM and CDR2 ANQGSEA. The CDR3 consists of 14 residues. The DNA of the CDR3 is TGCAGCGTTCCTACCGGGACAGGGGGCTCCGAGCAGTACTTC. Translated: CSVPTGTGGSEQYF.

The table lists this clonotype with many counts. This chain uses TRBV7-9 with TRBJ1-2; D possibly corresponds to TRBD1 (6 bases). The V end was cut by 5 bases, the J end by 6 bases, with 13 bases between. The germline V gene encodes CDR1 SEHNR and CDR2 FQNEAQ (reference sequence). The CDR3 has 13 amino acids. Here the CDR3 DNA reads TGTGCCAGCAGCGTCCAGGGGTTCGATGGCTACACCTTC. It codes for CASSVQGFDGYTF.

The rearrangement uses TRBV5-4 and TRBJ1-2; 9 bases line up with TRBD1. The CDR3 runs to 14 residues. CDR1 is SGHNT and CDR2 is YYREEE in the germline V gene (reference sequence). Trimming at V came to 4 bases and at J to 8 bases, leaving 9 bases not matched to a gene. Here the CDR3 reads CASSQLTGGDGYTF. The CDR3 DNA follows: TGTGCCAGCAGCCAGTTGACAGGGGGGGACGGCTACACCTTC.

Ten or more counts support this clonotype. The rearrangement uses TRBV6-1 and TRBJ1-1; D unresolved. CDR3 length equals 13 residues. Germline V gene data show CDR1 as MNHNS and CDR2 as SASEGT. Trimming removed 4 bases from V and 1 base from J, with 7 bases in between. CDR3 nucleotides: TGTGCCAGCAGTGGAGGTGAGAACACTGAAGCTTTCTTT. It is translated as CASSGGENTEAFF.